Here is one T cell receptor beta chain with its context. TCRdb's table, derived via immunoSEQ multiplex PCR, lists solely in-frame clones and lacks some. The table has approximately 290,000 clones, around 90% seen once. This specimen belongs to a study of blood T cell repertoires in COVID-19. Overall study context: The United States, Italy and Spain were the sources of the acute and convalescent COVID-19 samples. The cDNA or gDNA used as material had been derived from T cells, B-cell-depleted T cells, or PBMCs.

The V gene's germline CDR1 is SGHNT and CDR2 YYREEE (reference sequence). V was shortened by 4 bases and J by 1 base, with 8 bases between the two germline ends. The CDR3 has 13 amino acids. The chain links TRBV5-4 to TRBJ1-1; D remains unclear. The clonotype comes from a man younger than 35 with active or convalescent COVID-19. Sample: peripheral blood. CDR3 region: CASSQASNTEAFF. The CDR3, as DNA: TGTGCCAGCAGCCAAGCTTCGAACACTGAAGCTTTCTTT.